Below, one T cell receptor beta chain is given with its context. Its specificity is not known. Other DNA sequences within the sample encode an identical CDR3. The CDR3 has 15 amino acids. Germline assignment: CDR1 SGHNT and CDR2 YYREEE (reference sequence). V was cut by 0 bases and J by 3 bases, with 12 bases left in between. The PCR was carried out with 60 Vbeta primers and 13 Jbeta primers. Only in-frame clones appear in the TCRdb table, and some are missing; sequencing was by immunoSEQ multiplex PCR. The table has a few hundred thousand clones, approximately 80% seen once. These data come from a study of cytomegalovirus exposure and HLA in healthy donors. Findings of the study overall: Specificity of a few CMV-associated chains for CMV antigens was verified in vitro. Later analysis revealed greater clonal expansion in HLA-associated TCR beta chains than in equally common others. Analysis was carried out at a later point, and it linked a missense DCLRE1C variant to TCR beta V- and J-gene trimming.

The genes are TRBV5-4 and TRBJ1-2; maybe TRBD1 (5 bases). The specimen was PBMCs. This receptor was taken from a woman between 55 and 75 years old in good health and CMV-seropositive. CDR3: CASSLAGGGDYGYTF. The CDR3 nucleotides are TGTGCCAGCAGCTTGGCCGGAGGAGGGGACTATGGCTACACCTTC.